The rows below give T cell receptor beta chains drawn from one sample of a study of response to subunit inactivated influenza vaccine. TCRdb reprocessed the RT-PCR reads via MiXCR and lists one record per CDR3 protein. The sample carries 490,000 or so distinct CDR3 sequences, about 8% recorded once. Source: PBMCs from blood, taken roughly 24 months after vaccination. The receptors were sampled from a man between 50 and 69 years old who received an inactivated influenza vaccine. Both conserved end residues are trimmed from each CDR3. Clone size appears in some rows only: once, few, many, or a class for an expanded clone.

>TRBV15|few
ATSRDEGLADNEQF
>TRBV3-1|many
ASSETGRDGYT
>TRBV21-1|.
ASTLSLKGDRGHYEQY
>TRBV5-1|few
ASRFDSGSNNEQF
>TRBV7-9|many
ASSPELRVTEQF
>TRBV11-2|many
ASSIDRATEQY
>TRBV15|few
ATSKGLAEKSSYNEQF
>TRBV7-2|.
ASSLVGGLAGSDTQY
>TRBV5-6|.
ASSFDYGTSWSNEQF
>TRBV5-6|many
ASSLLTAGGTQY
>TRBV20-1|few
SARGSGRIRSTNEKLF
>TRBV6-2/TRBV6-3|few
ASRRKTGFDLSDEQY
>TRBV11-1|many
ASSETGTGVSIEQF
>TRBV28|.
ASSDRGNMNTEAF
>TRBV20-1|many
SCRVGGSNQPQH
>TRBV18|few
ASSPPTDGMNTEAF
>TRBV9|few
ASSVGDTGVYEQY
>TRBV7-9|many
ASSETGNSPLH
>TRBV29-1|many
SVEDPHSYEQY
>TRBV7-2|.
ASSSGTSGGFNEQF
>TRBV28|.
ASRPQRAPNEQY
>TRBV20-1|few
SASRDLWGEQF
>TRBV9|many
ASSVGAANTEAF
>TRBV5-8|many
ASSRNSGEFTDTQY
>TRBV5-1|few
ASSVMGTDQETQY